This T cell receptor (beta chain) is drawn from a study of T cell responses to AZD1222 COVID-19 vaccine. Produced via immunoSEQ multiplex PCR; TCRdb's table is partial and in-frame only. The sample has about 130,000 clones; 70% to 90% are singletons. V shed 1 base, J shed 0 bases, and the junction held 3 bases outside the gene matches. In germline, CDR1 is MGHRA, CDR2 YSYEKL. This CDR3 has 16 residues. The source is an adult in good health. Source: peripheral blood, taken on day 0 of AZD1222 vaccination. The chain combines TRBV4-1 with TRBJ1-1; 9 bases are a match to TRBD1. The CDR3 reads CASSQVGTGMNTEAFF. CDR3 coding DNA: TGCGCCAGCAGCCAAGTCGGGACAGGGATGAACACTGAAGCTTTCTTT.